These 28 T cell receptor beta chains originate from one sample sequenced in a study of shared clonotypes between healthy human individuals. Sequenced by immunoSEQ multiplex PCR; TCRdb stores in-frame clones only, minus some. The repertoire holds over a million clones, with 98% as singletons. Sequencing was done on a sample of naive CD4+ T cells sorted from blood. Regarding subset: CD45RA+ positively selected. The receptors shown here come from a man aged 30-40 years in good health.

V is TRBV7-2 and J is TRBJ1-1; weak D call: TRBD1 (6 bases). CDR1 SGHTA and CDR2 FQGNSA come from the germline V gene. The CDR3 extends over 16 amino acids. Trimming removed 3 bases from V and 2 bases from J, with 16 bases in between. The chain's CDR3 is CASSFFPLGGNTEAFF. The CDR3 DNA is TGTGCCAGCAGCTTTTTCCCCTTAGGGGGTAACACTGAAGCTTTCTTT.

The V call is TRBV7-2, the J call TRBJ1-5; 10 nucleotides align to TRBD1. The J segment lost 5 bases and the V segment lost 5 bases, leaving 3 bases of the junction unmatched. CDR3 length: 14 amino acids. Germline CDR1 SGHTA, CDR2 FQGNSA. The CDR3 loop reads CASSRQGAYQPQHF. The CDR3 nucleotides are TGTGCCAGCAGCCGACAGGGGGCCTATCAGCCCCAGCATTTT. Full variable domain (rest looked up from reference TRBV7-2 and TRBJ1-5): GAGVSQSPSNKVTEKGKDVELRCDPISGHTALYWYRQSLGQGLEFLIYFQGNSAPDKSGLPSDRFSAERTGGSVSTLTIQRTQQEDSAVYLCASSRQGAYQPQHFGDGTRLSIL.

The V and J genes are TRBV5-1 and TRBJ2-5; 9 nucleotides align to TRBD1. The CDR3 spans 16 residues. The germline V gene encodes CDR1 SGHRS and CDR2 YFSETQ. With 1 base clipped from V and 1 base from J, the junction kept 5 bases outside the gene matches. For the CDR3, the DNA is TGCGCCAGCAGCTTGCGAGGACAGGGGCGCCAAGAGACCCAGTACTTC. Protein product: CASSLRGQGRQETQYF.

This chain uses TRBV5-4 with TRBJ2-5; D might be TRBD1 or TRBD2, each matching 6 bases. The germline CDR1 and CDR2 sequences are SGHNT and YYREEE (reference sequence). The V end lost 0 bases, the J end lost 5 bases, and 11 bases lay between the germline ends. The CDR3 contains 14 residues. As DNA, the CDR3 is TGTGCCAGCAGCTTGGCCGGGGGCCCGGAGACCCAGTACTTC. Amino acids: CASSLAGGPETQYF.

V gene TRBV15 combines with J gene TRBJ2-1, with a possible D match to TRBD2 (8 bases). The germline gives CDR1 LNHNV, CDR2 YYDKDF (reference sequence). Between the trimmed V and J ends, which lost 5 bases and 6 bases, there was a span of 29 bases. The CDR3 runs 19 residues. CDR3: CATSPQGESGRKGGNEQFF. The CDR3 DNA reads as TGTGCCACCAGCCCCCAGGGGGAGAGCGGGAGAAAGGGGGGCAATGAGCAGTTCTTC.

The V gene is TRBV9, the J gene TRBJ2-7; D possibly corresponds to TRBD1 (6 bases). Looked up from germline, CDR1 is SGDLS and CDR2 is YYNGEE. Trimming removed 4 bases from V and 2 bases from J, with 16 bases in between. CDR3 length: 15 amino acids. CDR3 sequence reads: CASSPRDTTTYEQYF. CDR3 sequence (DNA): TGTGCCAGCAGCCCCCGGGACACCACGACCTACGAGCAGTACTTC.

This clone was seen a single time. The rearrangement uses TRBV11-2 and TRBJ2-3; 8 bases are a match to TRBD1. V was pared by 6 bases and J by 3 bases, with 11 bases of the junction left unmatched. CDR1 and CDR2 (germline): SGHAT, FQNNGV. This CDR3 region has 16 residues. As DNA, the CDR3 is TGTGCCAGCAGAGCGCCAGGACAGGGACGAACAGATACGCAGTATTTT. Translated, it gives CASRAPGQGRTDTQYF.

With regard to this clone: At the DNA level, this CDR3 is encoded by other sequences in the same sample as well. The chain joins TRBV10-3 to TRBJ2-5; D unclear. Germline V gene sequence: CDR1 ENHRY, CDR2 SYGVKD. CDR3 length: 12 residues. Trimming took 0 bases from V and 5 from J, leaving 4 bases between them. This chain's CDR3 is CAISESQETQYF. CDR3 in DNA: TGTGCCATCAGTGAGTCGCAGGAGACCCAGTACTTC.

This chain uses TRBV29-1 with TRBJ2-5, with 10 bases matching TRBD2. Germline CDR1 reads SQVTM; CDR2 reads ANQGSEA. This CDR3 region has 17 residues. The ends lost 1 base at V and 4 bases at J; junction bases unmatched: 12. CDR3 sequence (DNA): TGCAGCGTTGAAGTACTCTCTAGCGGGAGATCCGGAGAGACCCAGTACTTC. Protein product: CSVEVLSSGRSGETQYF.

The V call is TRBV9, the J call TRBJ2-1, with D possibly matching TRBD2 (7 bases). V shed 3 bases and J shed 5 bases, with 21 bases lying between them. The CDR3 has 17 amino acids. Germline lookup yields CDR1 SGDLS and CDR2 YYNGEE. As DNA, the CDR3 is TGTGCCAGCAGCGCCATGCGTAGGGGGAGGGTTAACAATGAGCAGTTCTTC. Translated, it gives CASSAMRRGRVNNEQFF. The full variable domain, in which reference TRBV9 and TRBJ2-1 provide the parts outside the CDR3, is DSGVTQTPKHLITATGQRVTLRCSPRSGDLSVYWYQQSLDQGLQFLIQYYNGEERAKGNILERFSAQQFPDLHSELNLSSLELGDSALYFCASSAMRRGRVNNEQFFGPGTRLTVL.

With regard to this clone: Other DNA sequences in the same sample also yield this CDR3. This chain links TRBV5-4 with TRBJ2-5, with 7 bases identical to TRBD1. From germline, CDR1 is SGHNT and CDR2 YYREEE (reference sequence). CDR3 length: 14 amino acids. Losses at the gene ends were 2 bases for V and 2 bases for J; bases not matched to a gene: 3. The CDR3 loop is CASSLPGQQETQYF. Here the CDR3 DNA reads TGTGCCAGCAGCTTACCGGGACAGCAAGAGACCCAGTACTTC.

The chain carries TRBV6-6 and TRBJ2-7, with 7 positions matching TRBD1. Germline values: CDR1 MNHNY, CDR2 SVGAGI (reference sequence). CDR3 length: 16 residues. V lost 0 bases to trimming and J lost 5 bases; unmatched junction nucleotides: 10. The CDR3 loop reads CASSYSLTGPSHEQYF. DNA of the CDR3: TGTGCCAGCAGTTACTCTTTGACAGGGCCGAGCCACGAGCAGTACTTC.

The chain is built from TRBV6-5 and TRBJ1-1; D is unclear. CDR1 is MNHEY, CDR2 SVGAGI, per germline. CDR3 length: 15 residues. V was trimmed by 4 bases and J by 6 bases, leaving 18 bases between them. CDR3 amino acids: CASSSLAGPDPEAFF. CDR3 nucleotide sequence: TGTGCCAGCAGTTCCCTTGCAGGCCCCGACCCTGAAGCTTTCTTT.

The CDR3 bases are TGTGCCATCAGTGAAATACTAGCGGCAGATACGCAGTATTTT. As protein: CAISEILAADTQYF. V gene TRBV10-3 combines with J gene TRBJ2-3, with TRBD2 matching over 8 bases. The CDR3 consists of 14 residues. CDR1 and CDR2 (germline): ENHRY, SYGVKD. Trimming removed 3 bases from V and 4 bases from J; junction bases left unmatched: 3.

The V call is TRBV5-1, the J call TRBJ2-2, with 8 positions matching TRBD1. Germline V gives CDR1 SGHRS, CDR2 YFSETQ. The CDR3 contains 15 residues. Trimming cost V 6 bases and J 0 bases; bases outside gene matches: 4. The CDR3 region is CASKDRGPNTGELFF. The DNA of the CDR3 is TGCGCCAGCAAAGACAGGGGACCGAACACCGGGGAGCTGTTTTTT.

The gene calls are TRBV6-1 and TRBJ2-7, with D perhaps TRBD1 (5 bases). Germline V gives CDR1 MNHNS, CDR2 SASEGT. This CDR3 is built from 15 residues. The germline V and J ends were trimmed by 2 bases and 7 bases, with 18 bases remaining between them. CDR3 coding DNA: TGTGCCAGCAGTGAATCGTTGGTCAGGGTCCGGGAGCAGTACTTC. Translating it yields CASSESLVRVREQYF.

The V and J genes are TRBV4-1 and TRBJ2-7; TRBD2 aligns across 8 bases. This CDR3 comprises 15 residues. Germline V gene lookup returns CDR1 MGHRA and CDR2 YSYEKL. With 0 bases clipped from V and 4 bases from J, the junction kept 5 bases outside the gene matches. The DNA of the CDR3 is TGCGCCAGCAGCCAAGAACCAGCGGGAGATTACGAGCAGTACTTC. Its translation: CASSQEPAGDYEQYF.

The V call is TRBV12-5, the J call TRBJ2-5; D possibly corresponds to TRBD2 (6 bases). The germline V gene encodes CDR1 LGHNT and CDR2 FRNRAP. The CDR3 covers 15 residues. Trimming pared 1 base from V and 3 bases from J, leaving 12 bases between. The CDR3 reads CASGLGPGEEETQYF. Written as DNA, the CDR3 is TGTGCTAGTGGTTTGGGTCCCGGGGAGGAAGAGACCCAGTACTTC. The whole variable domain, filled in from reference TRBV12-5 and TRBJ2-5, reads DARVTQTPRHKVTEMGQEVTMRCQPILGHNTVFWYRQTMMQGLELLAYFRNRAPLDDSGMPKDRFSAEMPDATLATLKIQPSEPRDSAVYFCASGLGPGEEETQYFGPGTRLLVL.

The chain is built from TRBV19 and TRBJ2-2; 8 bases are a match to TRBD1. Trimming cost V 7 bases and J 5 bases; bases outside gene matches: 6. This CDR3 is 14 amino acids long. The germline V gene has CDR1 LNHDA and CDR2 SQIVND (reference sequence). CDR3 DNA sequence: TGTGCCAGTAATGCAGGGGGCGGGACCGGGGAGCTGTTTTTT. This translates into CASNAGGGTGELFF. The full variable domain, rest sourced from reference TRBV19 and TRBJ2-2, is DGGITQSPKYLFRKEGQNVTLSCEQNLNHDAMYWYRQDPGQGLRLIYYSQIVNDFQKGDIAEGYSVSREKKESFPLTVTSAQKNPTAFYLCASNAGGGTGELFFGEGSRLTVL.

V gene TRBV4-3 combines with J gene TRBJ2-1; the D gene is possibly TRBD2 (6 bases). Trimming removed 7 bases at V and 5 bases at J, with 15 bases between. The CDR3 is 14 amino acids. Germline CDR1 reads LGHNA; CDR2 reads YSLEER. CDR3 region: CASNPGTQNNEQFF. The CDR3 DNA reads as TGCGCCAGCAACCCCGGGACTCAAAACAATGAGCAGTTCTTC.

This chain uses TRBV7-2 with TRBJ1-1, with 7 bases that match TRBD1. CDR3 length: 18 amino acids. Trimming took 5 bases from V and 0 from J; bases not matched to a gene: 15. The germline V gene encodes CDR1 SGHTA and CDR2 FQGNSA. CDR3 nucleotides: TGTGCCAGCAGCCTATTCCCCGCCGGGACAGCTCTGAACACTGAAGCTTTCTTT. As protein: CASSLFPAGTALNTEAFF.

The chain recombines TRBV5-4 with TRBJ2-2; 9 bases are a match to TRBD1. There are 17 residues in the CDR3. The germline V gene encodes CDR1 SGHNT and CDR2 YYREEE (reference sequence). The J segment lost 5 bases and the V segment lost 4 bases, leaving 12 bases of the junction unmatched. The CDR3 bases are TGTGCCAGCAGCCCAAGTGCGGGACAGGGTTCTACCGGGGAGCTGTTTTTT. It encodes CASSPSAGQGSTGELFF.

Concerning this clone itself: A junction boundary mismatches the germline segment, possibly from a read error. The chain has TRBV2 and TRBJ1-1; no definite D call. CDR1 is SNHLY, CDR2 FYNNEI, per germline. The CDR3 is 13 residues long. The CDR3 bases are TGTGCCAGCAGTGATGAAGGGATAACTGAAGATTTCTTT. Translating it yields CASSDEGITEDFF.

V usage is TRBV7-9 and J usage is TRBJ2-3; 7 bases agree with TRBD2. The junction had 7 bases not matched to a gene; V was cut back by 5 bases and J by 5 bases. This CDR3 has 14 residues. Germline lookup yields CDR1 SEHNR and CDR2 FQNEAQ (reference sequence). CDR3 DNA: TGTGCCAGCAGCAGCCGGGAGGTGGGAGATACGCAGTATTTT. Translating it yields CASSSREVGDTQYF.

A note on this clone: Distinct nucleotide sequences in the sample also encode this CDR3. V is TRBV6-1 and J is TRBJ2-2; no clear D gene. V lost 5 bases to trimming and J lost 5 bases, with 3 bases between them. Germline CDR1 MNHNS, CDR2 SASEGT. This CDR3 region has 11 residues. The CDR3 spells CASSRTGELFF. CDR3 nucleotide sequence: TGTGCCAGCAGTAGGACCGGGGAGCTGTTTTTT.

The rearrangement links TRBV7-2 to TRBJ2-7; D gene ambiguous. The V end lost 6 bases, the J end lost 0 bases, and 12 bases lay between the germline ends. CDR3 size: 14 residues. From germline, CDR1 is SGHTA and CDR2 FQGNSA. CDR3 protein: CASRNRQFSYEQYF. The CDR3, as DNA: TGTGCCAGCAGGAACCGGCAGTTCTCCTACGAGCAGTACTTC.

This clone was observed a single time. The chain joins TRBV13 to TRBJ2-3; the match to TRBD2 covers 7 bases. V was clipped by 1 base and J by 3 bases; unmatched bases: 4. Germline V gives CDR1 PRHDT, CDR2 FYEKMQ (reference sequence). This CDR3 has 15 amino acids. CDR3: CASSLAGGSTDTQYF. The CDR3 region has the DNA TGTGCCAGCAGCTTAGCGGGAGGTTCGACAGATACGCAGTATTTT.

V and J are TRBV18 and TRBJ2-1; the match to TRBD2 covers 7 bases. The trim removed 2 bases at V and 9 bases at J, leaving 10 bases unmatched. The CDR3 is made up of 15 amino acids. Germline V gene lookup returns CDR1 KGHSH and CDR2 LQKENI. DNA for the CDR3: TGTGCCAGCTCACCAACGACCGGACTAGTTCGTGAGCAGTTCTTC. This encodes CASSPTTGLVREQFF. Full variable domain (outside the CDR3, taken from reference TRBV18 and TRBJ2-1): NAGVMQNPRHLVRRRGQEARLRCSPMKGHSHVYWYRQLPEEGLKFMVYLQKENIIDESGMPKERFSAEFPKEGPSILRIQQVVRGDSAAYFCASSPTTGLVREQFFGPGTRLTVL.